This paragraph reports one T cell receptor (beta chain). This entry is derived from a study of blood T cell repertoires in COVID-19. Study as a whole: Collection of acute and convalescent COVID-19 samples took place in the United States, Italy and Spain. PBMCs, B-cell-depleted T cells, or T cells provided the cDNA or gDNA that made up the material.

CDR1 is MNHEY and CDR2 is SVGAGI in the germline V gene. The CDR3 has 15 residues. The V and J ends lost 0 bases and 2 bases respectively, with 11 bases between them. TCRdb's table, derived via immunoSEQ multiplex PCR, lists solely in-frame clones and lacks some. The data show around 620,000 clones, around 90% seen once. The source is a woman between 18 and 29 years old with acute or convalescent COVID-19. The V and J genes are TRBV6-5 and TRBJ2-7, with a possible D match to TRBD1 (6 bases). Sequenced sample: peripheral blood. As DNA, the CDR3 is TGTGCCAGCAGTTACTCCCCACAGGGACCCTACGAGCAGTACTTC. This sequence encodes CASSYSPQGPYEQYF.